This TCR beta chain was sequenced in a study of blood T cells in healthy people across ages. The CDR3 consists of 14 residues. Trimming at V came to 2 bases and at J to 5 bases, leaving 3 bases not matched to a gene. Germline CDR1 is SGHRS and CDR2 is YFSETQ. The use of a sample-barcoded 5' primer and a J-beta primer mix characterized a second PCR of about 6 to 11 cycles. A single record per CDR3 protein comes from TCRdb applying MiXCR to the 5' RACE reads. The data hold 1.5 million or so distinct CDR3 sequences, with approximately 39% observed a single time. This TCR came from a woman under 30 in good health. Sequenced input: blood. The V gene is TRBV5-1, the J gene TRBJ2-1; TRBD2 matches 8 bases. The CDR3 coding sequence is TGCGCCAGCAGCTTAGCGGGAGTTCACAATGAGCAGTTCTTC. Translating it yields CASSLAGVHNEQFF.